The clone carrying this TCR beta chain was picked up many times. The antigen is unknown. The CDR3 spans 13 residues. With 5 bases removed from V and 3 bases from J, the gap between germline ends came to 11 bases. From germline, CDR1 is SEHNR and CDR2 FQNEAQ (reference sequence). These data belong to a study of molecular identifiers for immune sequencing clone quantification. With listed TCR primers and previously described methods, bulk TCR libraries were prepared. TCRdb ran MiXCR on the PCR reads and lists one entry per CDR3 protein. This table holds about 320,000 distinct CDR3 sequences, roughly 23% found once. Findings and caveats of the study: It was shown that clones above 20 RNA copies held over 97% of effector molecules, but under 1% in naive cells.

Sequences were obtained from naive CD8+ T cells from blood, with Jurkat cell RNA spiked in. Subset: FACS-sorted CD8+CD4-CCR7+CD45RA+ naive T cells. This clonotype was sampled from a human donor in good health. Some libraries in this study had Jurkat cell RNA spiked in. The rearrangement links TRBV7-9 to TRBJ2-7; TRBD1 is a possible D gene (5 bases). The CDR3 nucleotides are TGTGCCAGCAGCATCGAGACAGACTACGAGCAGTACTTC. Protein: CASSIETDYEQYF.